This T cell receptor (beta chain) appears in the sequencing data of a study of beta chain features in type 1 diabetes. On the study more broadly: Patients and healthy donors were similar in age, gender and cell yields.

The germline CDR1 and CDR2 sequences are GTSNPN and SVGIG (reference sequence). The germline V and J ends were trimmed by 4 bases and 1 base, with 13 bases remaining between them. This CDR3 region has 14 residues. General observations from the study: Type 1 diabetes patients had moderately but significantly shorter TCRB CDR3s in all four CD4+ subsets. Naive, central memory and Treg TCRB repertoires appeared more alike in patients than in healthy donors.

Researchers reported sorting CD4+ naive, central memory, regulatory and stem cell-like memory cells via CD45RO/CCR7/CD25/CD127/CD95/CD27. The investigators reverse transcribed all of the isolated RNA, so they sequenced expressed TCRB transcripts. Sequencing used immunoSEQ multiplex PCR; TCRdb keeps in-frame clones, though not all of them. The sample includes more than 300,000 clones, roughly 12% of them seen just once. On this clone: Its antigen remains unidentified.

The chain joins TRBV30 to TRBJ1-1; a weak D match, TRBD1 (6 bases). The sample consisted of naive CD4+ T cells from blood. This clonotype was sampled from a woman in her late teens or twenties with type 1 diabetes. The CDR3 loop reads CAWTRWGQNTEAFF. The CDR3 nucleotides are TGTGCCTGGACTCGGTGGGGACAGAACACTGAAGCTTTCTTT.